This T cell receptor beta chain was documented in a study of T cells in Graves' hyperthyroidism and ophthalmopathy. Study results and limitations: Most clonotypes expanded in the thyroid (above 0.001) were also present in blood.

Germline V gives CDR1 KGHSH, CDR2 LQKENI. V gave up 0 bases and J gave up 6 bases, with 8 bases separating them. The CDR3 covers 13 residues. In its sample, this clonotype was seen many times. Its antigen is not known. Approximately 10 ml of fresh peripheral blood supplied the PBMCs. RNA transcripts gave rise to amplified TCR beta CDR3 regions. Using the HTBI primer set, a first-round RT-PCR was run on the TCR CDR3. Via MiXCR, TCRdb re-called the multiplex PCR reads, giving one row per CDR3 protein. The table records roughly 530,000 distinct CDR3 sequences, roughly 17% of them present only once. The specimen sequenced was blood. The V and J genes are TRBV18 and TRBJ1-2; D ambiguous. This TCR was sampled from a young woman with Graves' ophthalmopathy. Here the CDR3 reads CASSPPRPDGYTF. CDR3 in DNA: TGTGCCAGCTCACCACCTCGTCCAGATGGCTACACCTTC. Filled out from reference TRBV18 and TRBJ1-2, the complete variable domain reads NAGVMQNPRHLVRRRGQEARLRCSPMKGHSHVYWYRQLPEEGLKFMVYLQKENIIDESGMPKERFSAEFPKEGPSILRIQQVVRGDSAAYFCASSPPRPDGYTFGSGTRLTVV.